One and the same sample provided the 15 T cell receptor beta chains below, sequenced in a study of PD-1 blockade in mismatch repair-deficient tumors. TCRdb's table, derived via immunoSEQ multiplex PCR, lists solely in-frame clones and lacks some. The sample includes 50,000 or so clones, around three quarters of them seen just once. The sequences come from PBMCs, collected before pembrolizumab treatment. These receptors came from an adult with mismatch repair-deficient cancer.

V usage is TRBV27 and J usage is TRBJ2-3; the D is unclear. The CDR3 is made up of 12 amino acids. Trimming took off 10 bases at V and 2 bases at J, with 10 bases between the two ends. The germline CDR1 and CDR2 sequences are MNHEY and SMNVEV (reference sequence). The CDR3 spells CATPVSTDTQYF. The CDR3 nucleotides are TGTGCCACCCCCGTTTCCACAGATACGCAGTATTTT.

This clone was found a few times. The rearrangement links TRBV27 to TRBJ2-6; 8 bases are shared with TRBD1. CDR1 is MNHEY and CDR2 is SMNVEV in the germline V gene (reference sequence). The CDR3 has 14 residues. Trimming cost V 10 bases and J 4 bases; bases outside gene matches: 6. The CDR3 bases are TGTGCCACCCAGGGGGCTGCCGGGGCCAACGTCCTGACTTTC. This codes for CATQGAAGANVLTF. Filled out from reference TRBV27 and TRBJ2-6, the complete variable domain reads EAQVTQNPRYLITVTGKKLTVTCSQNMNHEYMSWYRQDPGLGLRQIYYSMNVEVTDKGDVPEGYKVSRKEKRNFPLILESPSPNQTSLYFCATQGAAGANVLTFGAGSRLTVL.

The chain combines TRBV13 with TRBJ1-1, with a tentative D call TRBD1 (5 bases). Germline CDR1 and CDR2: PRHDT and FYEKMQ (reference sequence). The CDR3 spans 14 residues. Trimming left V 4 bases short and J 3 bases short, with 12 bases between. The CDR3 sequence: CASSSFWGDTEAFF. The DNA of the CDR3 is TGTGCCAGCAGCTCCTTTTGGGGGGACACTGAAGCTTTCTTT.

The chain links TRBV7-2 to TRBJ1-1, with D maybe TRBD1 (6 bases). V lost 4 bases to trimming and J lost 10 bases, with 16 bases between them. Germline V lookup: CDR1 SGHTA, CDR2 FQGNSA. CDR3 length equals 13 residues. The CDR3 sequence: CASSSRGSRGAFF. In nucleotides, the CDR3 is TGTGCCAGCAGCTCCCGTGGCTCCAGGGGAGCTTTCTTT.

V usage is TRBV7-9 and J usage is TRBJ2-5; a weak D match, TRBD2 (5 bases). Germline CDR1 is SEHNR and CDR2 is FQNEAQ (reference sequence). Trimming took off 1 base at V and 0 bases at J, with 9 bases between the two ends. CDR3 size: 15 residues. CDR3 sequence (DNA): TGTGCCAGCAGCTTAGGCGCGGGCTACCAAGAGACCCAGTACTTC. Amino acids: CASSLGAGYQETQYF.

This chain connects TRBV11-2 to TRBJ1-1; D gene ambiguous. Germline CDR1 is SGHAT and CDR2 is FQNNGV. The CDR3 contains 14 residues. With 5 bases removed from V and 1 base from J, the gap between germline ends came to 11 bases. This chain's CDR3 is CASSHVHTNTEAFF. CDR3 nucleotides: TGTGCCAGCAGCCACGTACACACGAACACTGAAGCTTTCTTT.

The gene calls are TRBV6-4 and TRBJ1-1, with a possible D match to TRBD1 (5 bases). Germline lookup yields CDR1 MRHNA and CDR2 SNTAGT. The CDR3 loop spans 14 amino acids. V gave up 2 bases and J gave up 9 bases, with 16 bases separating them. This chain's CDR3 is CASSDRPGEGKAFF. CDR3 sequence (DNA): TGTGCCAGCAGTGACCGCCCGGGGGAAGGGAAAGCTTTCTTT.

This chain uses TRBV19 with TRBJ1-2; D gene uncertain. Trimming shortened V by 0 bases and J by 8 bases, and 13 bases separated the two germline ends. Per germline, CDR1 LNHDA and CDR2 SQIVND (reference sequence). CDR3 length: 14 amino acids. As DNA, the CDR3 is TGTGCCAGTAGTATAGATGTCATAGTGGGAGGCTACACCTTC. Translation gives CASSIDVIVGGYTF.

The chain is built from TRBV27 and TRBJ1-1; D is ambiguous. The germline V and J ends were trimmed by 4 bases and 7 bases, with 10 bases remaining between them. CDR1 MNHEY and CDR2 SMNVEV come from the germline V gene (reference sequence). CDR3 size: 12 residues. Written as DNA, the CDR3 is TGTGCCAGCAGTTCGAAGGCCCTTGAAGCTTTCTTT. Its protein product is CASSSKALEAFF.

The chain employs TRBV15 and TRBJ2-1, with D possibly matching TRBD1 (6 bases). The CDR3 loop spans 21 amino acids. Trimming took off 0 bases at V and 4 bases at J, with 28 bases between the two ends. Germline CDR1 LNHNV, CDR2 YYDKDF (reference sequence). The CDR3 bases are TGTGCCACCAGCAGAGATCGGACGGCGCAGGGACATCGGACAGATTACAATGAGCAGTTCTTC. Translation gives CATSRDRTAQGHRTDYNEQFF.

This clone is medium-sized. This sequence joins TRBV14 and TRBJ2-5; D possibly corresponds to TRBD1 (6 bases). V was shortened by 4 bases and J by 1 base, with 19 bases between the two germline ends. This CDR3 region has 17 residues. The germline V gene encodes CDR1 SGHDN and CDR2 FVKESK. CDR3 DNA sequence: TGTGCCAGCAGCCCCCTCCCGACAGGAACATTCCAAGAGACCCAGTACTTC. This sequence encodes CASSPLPTGTFQETQYF.

The rearrangement joins TRBV6-6 to TRBJ1-5; no definite D call. Trimming removed 2 bases at V and 6 bases at J, with 5 bases between. Germline values: CDR1 MNHNY, CDR2 SVGAGI (reference sequence). This CDR3 region has 12 residues. CDR3 coding DNA: TGTGCCAGCAGTTACATCAGTCAGCCCCAGCATTTT. This sequence encodes CASSYISQPQHF.

This clone was seen a single time. The chain employs TRBV6-5 and TRBJ1-1; 7 bases are a match to TRBD1. This CDR3 region has 14 residues. V gave up 2 bases and J gave up 11 bases; unmatched junction bases: 11. In germline, CDR1 is MNHEY, CDR2 SVGAGI. The CDR3 region is CASSYRGQLKGAFF. CDR3 coding DNA: TGTGCCAGCAGTTACCGGGGACAGCTGAAAGGGGCTTTCTTT.

The chain employs TRBV6-1 and TRBJ1-2; no clear D. V was trimmed by 11 bases and J by 4 bases, leaving 11 bases between them. In germline, CDR1 is MNHNS, CDR2 SASEGT. The CDR3 is 11 residues long. This CDR3 is CASGSTYGYTF. The CDR3 DNA reads as TGTGCCTCAGGCAGTACCTATGGCTACACCTTC.

V gene TRBV18 combines with J gene TRBJ2-1; D is uncertain. The CDR3 contains 12 residues. CDR1 and CDR2 from the germline V gene are KGHSH and LQKENI. Trimming removed 2 bases at V and 8 bases at J, with 7 bases between. DNA of the CDR3: TGTGCCAGCTCACCAGAGATGGATGAGCAGTTCTTC. This sequence encodes CASSPEMDEQFF.